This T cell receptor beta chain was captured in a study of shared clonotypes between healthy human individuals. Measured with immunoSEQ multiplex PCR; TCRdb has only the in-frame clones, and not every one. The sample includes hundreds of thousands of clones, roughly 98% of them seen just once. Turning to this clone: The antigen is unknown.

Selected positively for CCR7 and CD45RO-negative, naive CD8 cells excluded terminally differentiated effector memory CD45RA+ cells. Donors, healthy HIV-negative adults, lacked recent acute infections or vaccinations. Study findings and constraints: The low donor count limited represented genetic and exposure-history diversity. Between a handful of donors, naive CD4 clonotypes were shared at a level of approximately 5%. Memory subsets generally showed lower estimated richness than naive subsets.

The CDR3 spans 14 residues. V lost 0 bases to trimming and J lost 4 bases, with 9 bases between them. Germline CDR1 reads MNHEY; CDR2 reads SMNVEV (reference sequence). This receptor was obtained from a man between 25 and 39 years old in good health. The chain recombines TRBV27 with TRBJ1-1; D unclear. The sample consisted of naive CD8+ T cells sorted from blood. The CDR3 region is CASSLSYGSTEAFF. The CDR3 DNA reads TGTGCCAGCAGTTTATCGTATGGGAGCACTGAAGCTTTCTTT.